Below, 18 T cell receptor beta chains from the same sample are listed, as sequenced in a study of cytomegalovirus exposure and HLA in healthy donors. Generated by immunoSEQ multiplex PCR, the TCRdb table keeps only in-frame clones and is missing some. This sample has fewer than 85,000 clones; around 96% occur once, and the top ten carry about 1.3%. What was sequenced was PBMCs. Receptors were obtained from a woman aged 18-35 years in good health and CMV-seronegative.

V gene TRBV18 combines with J gene TRBJ2-1; 7 bases fit TRBD2. This CDR3 has 13 amino acids. CDR1 is KGHSH, CDR2 LQKENI, per germline. The ends lost 1 base at V and 8 bases at J; junction bases unmatched: 2. The CDR3 sequence: CASSPRGGDEQFF. In nucleotides, the CDR3 is TGTGCCAGCTCACCACGGGGGGGGGATGAGCAGTTCTTC.

The chain couples TRBV19 to TRBJ2-3; D may be TRBD2 (5 bases). Trimming stripped 7 bases from V and 2 bases from J, with 16 bases between. The CDR3 contains 15 residues. Germline lookup yields CDR1 LNHDA and CDR2 SQIVND (reference sequence). DNA of the CDR3: TGTGCCAGTACGGTCTCGGGATCCGTCACAGATACGCAGTATTTT. Translating gives CASTVSGSVTDTQYF.

This rearrangement joins TRBV28 to TRBJ2-7, with a tentative D call TRBD1 (6 bases). Trimming left V 2 bases short and J 1 base short, with 6 bases between. Germline CDR1 and CDR2: MDHEN and SYDVKM. The CDR3 consists of 13 residues. In nucleotides, the CDR3 is TGTGCCAGCAGTTTACAGGGGTCCTACGAGCAGTACTTC. It codes for CASSLQGSYEQYF.

This sequence joins TRBV28 and TRBJ2-4; weak D call: TRBD2 (7 bases). The CDR3 length is 14 residues. V lost 7 bases and J 6 bases, leaving 16 bases between the germline ends. In germline, CDR1 is MDHEN, CDR2 SYDVKM. CDR3 nucleotide sequence: TGTGCCAGCATCCCGAGGGGGGGTCGAAACATTCAGTACTTC. As protein: CASIPRGGRNIQYF.

V and J are TRBV2 and TRBJ1-1; TRBD1 might be the D (5 bases). Per the germline V gene, CDR1 is SNHLY and CDR2 is FYNNEI. The V end lost 10 bases, the J end lost 4 bases, and 13 bases lay between the germline ends. The CDR3 sequence is 12 residues long. The CDR3: CAIQTDSTEAFF. Written as DNA, the CDR3 is TGTGCCATACAGACAGACAGCACTGAAGCTTTCTTT.

The chain links TRBV4-1 to TRBJ2-1, with D possibly TRBD2 on 6 matching bases. The CDR3 runs to 16 residues. V lost 1 base, J lost 9 bases, and 19 bases lay in between. Germline values: CDR1 MGHRA, CDR2 YSYEKL. In DNA, the CDR3 is TGCGCCAGCAGCCAAGCTGGGGGAGGCGGTAACGGTGAGCAGTTCTTC. Protein sequence: CASSQAGGGGNGEQFF.

The rearrangement uses TRBV19 and TRBJ1-5, with D tentatively TRBD1 (6 bases). The CDR3 runs 13 residues. V lost 10 bases, J lost 5 bases, and 15 bases lay in between. The germline gives CDR1 LNHDA, CDR2 SQIVND (reference sequence). CDR3 coding DNA: TGTGCCATGAGCGAGGGGGTGGATCAGCCCCAGCATTTT. Its translation is CAMSEGVDQPQHF.

The chain employs TRBV25-1 and TRBJ2-1, with TRBD2 matching over 7 bases. Trimming at V came to 1 base and at J to 7 bases, leaving 10 bases not matched to a gene. Germline CDR1 MGHDK, CDR2 SYGVNS. The length of the CDR3 is 16 residues. The CDR3 region has the DNA TGTGCCAGCAGTGAATCTCGTCGGGAGGTCGTAAATGAGCAGTTCTTC. Residues: CASSESRREVVNEQFF.

The V and J genes are TRBV7-8 and TRBJ2-7, with D possibly being TRBD1 (6 bases). Trimming shortened V by 8 bases and J by 0 bases, and 17 bases separated the two germline ends. CDR3 size: 15 residues. Looked up from germline, CDR1 is SGHVS and CDR2 is FQNEAQ. Written as DNA, the CDR3 is TGTGCCAGCCGAACTCATCAGGGGCCCTCCTACGAGCAGTACTTC. Amino acid sequence: CASRTHQGPSYEQYF.

V gene TRBV28 combines with J gene TRBJ1-1; D gene unclear. The CDR3 loop spans 13 amino acids. The V end was cut by 4 bases, the J end by 10 bases, with 16 bases between. Per germline, CDR1 MDHEN and CDR2 SYDVKM. The CDR3 DNA reads TGTGCCAGCAGTTCTCATGACCGCCGAGGAGCTTTCTTT. Encoded protein: CASSSHDRRGAFF. The full variable domain, in which reference TRBV28 and TRBJ1-1 provide the parts outside the CDR3, is DVKVTQSSRYLVKRTGEKVFLECVQDMDHENMFWYRQDPGLGLRLIYFSYDVKMKEKGDIPEGYSVSREKKERFSLILESASTNQTSMYLCASSSHDRRGAFFGQGTRLTVV.

The V call is TRBV29-1, the J call TRBJ1-2, with 10 bases matching TRBD1. There are 14 residues in the CDR3. Per germline, CDR1 SQVTM and CDR2 ANQGSEA. The CDR3 loop is CRVPVTGGAEGYTF. The CDR3 DNA is TGCAGGGTCCCGGTGACAGGGGGCGCGGAGGGCTACACCTTC. Combining the CDR3 with reference TRBV29-1 and TRBJ1-2 gives the whole variable domain SAVISQKPSRDICQRGTSLTIQCQVDSQVTMMFWYRQQPGQSLTLIATANQGSEATYESGFVIDKFPISRPNLTFSTLTVSNMSPEDSSIYLCRVPVTGGAEGYTFGSGTRLTVV.

The chain links TRBV30 to TRBJ1-5, with a possible D match to TRBD1 (6 bases). CDR1 and CDR2 from the germline V gene are GTSNPN and SVGIG (reference sequence). The V end was cut by 1 base, the J end by 2 bases, with 6 bases between. CDR3 length: 13 amino acids. Here the CDR3 DNA reads TGTGCCTGGAGTGCAGGGGGCAATCAGCCCCAGCATTTT. It encodes CAWSAGGNQPQHF.

V gene TRBV5-1 combines with J gene TRBJ2-7; D is possibly TRBD2 (6 bases). From germline, CDR1 is SGHRS and CDR2 YFSETQ. The V and J ends lost 5 bases and 5 bases respectively, with 20 bases between them. This CDR3 spans 15 amino acids. The CDR3 region has the DNA TGCGCCAGCAGGTGTTTCCGGGACTTGGTTCACGAGCAGTACTTC. Protein product: CASRCFRDLVHEQYF.

This chain connects TRBV28 to TRBJ2-7, with 9 bases aligning to TRBD2. V gave up 6 bases and J gave up 2 bases; unmatched junction bases: 8. Germline values: CDR1 MDHEN, CDR2 SYDVKM. CDR3 length: 15 residues. DNA for the CDR3: TGTGCCAGCAGGGCAGGTATAGCGGGGGCCTACGAGCAGTACTTC. Amino acids: CASRAGIAGAYEQYF. Based on the CDR3 plus reference TRBV28 and TRBJ2-7, the full variable domain is DVKVTQSSRYLVKRTGEKVFLECVQDMDHENMFWYRQDPGLGLRLIYFSYDVKMKEKGDIPEGYSVSREKKERFSLILESASTNQTSMYLCASRAGIAGAYEQYFGPGTRLTVT.

Only one count was recorded for this clone. The chain has TRBV5-8 and TRBJ1-5; tentatively, D is TRBD1 (5 bases). The CDR3 runs 14 residues. The V end lost 2 bases, the J end lost 6 bases, and 12 bases lay between the germline ends. Germline V lookup: CDR1 SGHTS, CDR2 YDEGEE. CDR3 nucleotides: TGTGCCAGCAGCTTACCAGGGCTGGCTCAGCCCCAGCATTTT. Its translation: CASSLPGLAQPQHF.

CDR3 nucleotide sequence: TGTGCCAGCAGCGAGTTTCTAGGTGTCGATGAGCAGTTCTTC. Translating gives CASSEFLGVDEQFF. This chain joins TRBV2 and TRBJ2-1; unclear D gene. V gave up 6 bases and J gave up 8 bases, with 17 bases separating them. The CDR3 has 14 amino acids. Per the germline V gene, CDR1 is SNHLY and CDR2 is FYNNEI.

Remarks on this clone: Other DNA sequences in the sample encode the same CDR3. CDR3 region: CASSLGTVPYEQYF. Written as DNA, the CDR3 is TGTGCCAGCAGCTTAGGGACAGTTCCCTACGAGCAGTACTTC. The chain uses TRBV11-2 and TRBJ2-7, with a tentative D call TRBD1 (6 bases). Between the trimmed V and J ends, which lost 1 base and 2 bases, there was a span of 9 bases. The CDR3 is made up of 14 amino acids. Germline loops: CDR1 SGHAT, CDR2 FQNNGV.

CDR3 loop: CASSSESTGLGEKLFF. CDR3 nucleotide sequence: TGTGCCAGCAGCTCAGAAAGTACAGGTCTTGGCGAAAAACTGTTTTTT. The rearrangement links TRBV7-2 to TRBJ1-4; possible D gene TRBD1, 5 bases. Germline CDR1 SGHTA, CDR2 FQGNSA. V lost 4 bases and J lost 8, with 20 bases in between. This CDR3 comprises 16 residues.